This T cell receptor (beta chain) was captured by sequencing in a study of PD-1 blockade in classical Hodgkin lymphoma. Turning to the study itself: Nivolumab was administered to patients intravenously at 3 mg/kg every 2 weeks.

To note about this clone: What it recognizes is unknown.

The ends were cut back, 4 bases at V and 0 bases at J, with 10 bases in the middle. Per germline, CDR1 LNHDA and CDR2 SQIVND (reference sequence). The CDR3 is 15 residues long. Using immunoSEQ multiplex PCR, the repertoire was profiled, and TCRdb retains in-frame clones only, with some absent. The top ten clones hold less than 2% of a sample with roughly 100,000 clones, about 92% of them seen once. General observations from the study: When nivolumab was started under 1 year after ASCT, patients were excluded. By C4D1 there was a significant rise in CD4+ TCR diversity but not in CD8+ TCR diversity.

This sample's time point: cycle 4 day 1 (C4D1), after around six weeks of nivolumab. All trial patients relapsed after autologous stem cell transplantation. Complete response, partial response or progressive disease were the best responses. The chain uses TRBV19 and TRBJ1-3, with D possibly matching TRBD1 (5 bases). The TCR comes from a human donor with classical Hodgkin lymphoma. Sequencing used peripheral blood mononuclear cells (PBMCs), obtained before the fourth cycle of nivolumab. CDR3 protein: CASSSQGTSGNTIYF. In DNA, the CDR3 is TGTGCCAGTAGTAGTCAGGGCACCTCTGGAAACACCATATATTTT.